This passage covers 2 T cell receptor beta chains from one sample sequenced in a study of T-cell memory formation after mild COVID-19. TCRdb fed the 5' RACE reads into MiXCR, producing one record per CDR3 protein. The data show some 110,000 distinct CDR3 sequences, with roughly 12% seen just once and more than 25% held by the top ten. Sequencing was done on a sample of PBMCs or a T cell subset sorted from them (not recorded which). The source of these receptors is an adult woman who had mild COVID-19 (a few samples of this study predate the infection). Cell type and time point are not known.

This sequence joins TRBV4-3 and TRBJ2-1, with unresolved D. The CDR3 consists of 15 residues. V lost 0 bases and J 5 bases, leaving 11 bases between the germline ends. Germline loops: CDR1 LGHNA, CDR2 YSLEER. DNA for the CDR3: TGCGCCAGCAGCCAAGAAATTCCGTTACACAATGAGCAGTTCTTC. The encoded protein is CASSQEIPLHNEQFF.

This clonotype was seen a few times. This chain links TRBV12-3 or TRBV12-4 with TRBJ2-5; no definite D call. The CDR3 totals 15 residues. The ends were cut back, 5 bases at V and 6 bases at J, with 19 bases in the middle. This CDR3 is CASSTGRESRKTQYF. CDR3 DNA: TGTGCCAGCAGTACCGGCCGTGAATCCCGGAAGACCCAGTACTTC.